This record concerns one T cell receptor (beta chain) sequence. Antigen specificity is unknown. CDR3 size: 14 residues. CDR1 SGHRS and CDR2 YFSETQ come from the germline V gene. V lost 4 bases and J lost 0; bases outside the gene matches: 3. The data were obtained in a study of T-cell reconstitution after alpha-beta-depleted transplantation in children. The study, taken as a whole, reports: T-cell numbers and diversity, one year after transplant, stemmed largely from T cells that were newly produced. Several hundred expanded graft clones reportedly supplied alpha-beta T cells about two months after transplant.

Molecular barcoding with unique molecular identifiers was used for the TCRbeta library. Via MiXCR, TCRdb re-called the PCR reads, giving one row per CDR3 protein. This table holds around 580,000 distinct CDR3 sequences, 25% to 30% found once. The chain combines TRBV5-1 with TRBJ2-7, with TRBD2 matching 8 bases. This clonotype originated in a boy less than two years old with Wiskott-Aldrich syndrome, due to receive a stem cell transplant. The starting material was PBMCs, obtained before TCRalphabeta/CD19-depleted stem cell transplant. The CDR3 sequence is CASSVAGTSYEQYF. The DNA for the CDR3 is TGCGCCAGCAGCGTAGCGGGGACCTCCTACGAGCAGTACTTC.